Shown below are 8 T cell receptor beta chains from a single sample sequenced in a study of T cells in Graves' hyperthyroidism and ophthalmopathy. Template material for amplifying TCR beta CDR3 regions consisted of RNA transcripts. HTBI primers were employed in a first-round RT-PCR of the TCR CDR3. MiXCR, applied by TCRdb to the multiplex PCR reads, yields one record per CDR3 protein. Found here are hundreds of thousands of distinct CDR3 sequences, about 15% of them singletons; the top ten hold less than 15%. The sample comprised blood. These receptors were collected from a man aged 18 to 35 with Graves' ophthalmopathy.

This clonotype was seen a single time. The CDR3 end shows no conserved phenylalanine or tryptophan, and so a read error is likely. V is TRBV6-1 and J is TRBJ2-3; 9 bases fit TRBD1. The CDR3 is made up of 17 amino acids. With 3 bases clipped from V and 0 bases from J, the junction kept 7 bases outside the gene matches. Germline V lookup: CDR1 MNHNS, CDR2 SASEGT. The chain's CDR3 is CASSDPGQGWSTDTQYC. CDR3 coding DNA: TGTGCCAGCAGTGATCCGGGACAGGGATGGAGCACAGATACGCAGTATTGT.

This clonotype was recorded many times. This chain joins TRBV5-1 and TRBJ1-2; 10 bases match TRBD1. The germline gives CDR1 SGHRS, CDR2 YFSETQ. With 6 bases clipped from V and 8 bases from J, the junction kept 16 bases outside the gene matches. The CDR3 is 16 residues long. This chain's CDR3 is CASTVGDRGRVAGYTF. The CDR3 DNA reads as TGCGCCAGCACCGTCGGAGACAGGGGGCGTGTTGCGGGCTACACCTTC.

V and J are TRBV9 and TRBJ2-7, with 7 bases lining up with TRBD1. The V and J ends lost 4 bases and 3 bases, in that order; junction bases with no gene match: 4. Germline values: CDR1 SGDLS, CDR2 YYNGEE. CDR3 size: 13 residues. The CDR3 DNA is TGTGCCAGCAGCCCAAGGACAGGCTACGAGCAGTACTTC. Translating gives CASSPRTGYEQYF.

This clonotype was recorded once. This chain connects TRBV5-6 to TRBJ2-5; 7 bases map to TRBD2. CDR1 is SGHDT and CDR2 is YYEEEE in the germline V gene. The CDR3 has 14 residues. J lost 3 bases, V lost 2 bases, and 4 bases had no gene match. The CDR3 spells CASSFNAGEETQYF. As DNA, the CDR3 is TGTGCCAGCAGCTTCAATGCGGGGGAAGAGACCCAGTACTTC.

The V gene is TRBV4-2, the J gene TRBJ1-2; a possible D gene is TRBD1 (5 bases). V was shortened by 1 base and J by 1 base, with 13 bases between the two germline ends. CDR1 and CDR2 (germline): LGHNA, YNFKEQ. The length of the CDR3 is 16 residues. CDR3 nucleotides: TGTGCCAGCAGCCAAGGGGGTGGGGGTTATAACTATGGCTACACCTTC. Protein sequence: CASSQGGGGYNYGYTF.

This clonotype was found a few times. This sequence may be a read error, since a much larger clone differs from it by one base. A read error is likely, as this CDR3 ends without the conserved phenylalanine or tryptophan. The chain links TRBV6-6 to TRBJ2-7, with 10 bases that match TRBD2. This CDR3 has 15 amino acids. J gave up 3 bases and V 7 bases, and 9 bases lay outside the gene matches. In germline, CDR1 is MNHNY, CDR2 SVGAGI (reference sequence). For the CDR3, the DNA is TGTGCCAGCAAGTTACTCGGGACTAGCGACTACGAGCAGTACCTC. Protein sequence: CASKLLGTSDYEQYL.

V gene TRBV10-2 combines with J gene TRBJ2-1, with 10 bases aligning to TRBD2. CDR1 is WSHSY, CDR2 SAAADI, per germline. V shed 4 bases and J 1 base; nucleotides not matched to a gene: 7. This CDR3 is 17 amino acids long. CDR3 sequence reads: CASSGPPSGRSYNEQFF. The CDR3 bases are TGCGCCAGCAGTGGGCCACCTAGCGGGAGATCCTACAATGAGCAGTTCTTC.

This clonotype was detected a few times. The J gene is TRBJ1-1, the V gene TRBV4-2; no definite D call. Germline loops: CDR1 LGHNA, CDR2 YNFKEQ. V was cut by 8 bases and J by 4 bases, with 14 bases left in between. This CDR3 region has 13 residues. CDR3 loop: CASSPRVATEAFF. The CDR3 nucleotides read TGTGCCAGCTCCCCAAGGGTAGCCACTGAAGCTTTCTTT.